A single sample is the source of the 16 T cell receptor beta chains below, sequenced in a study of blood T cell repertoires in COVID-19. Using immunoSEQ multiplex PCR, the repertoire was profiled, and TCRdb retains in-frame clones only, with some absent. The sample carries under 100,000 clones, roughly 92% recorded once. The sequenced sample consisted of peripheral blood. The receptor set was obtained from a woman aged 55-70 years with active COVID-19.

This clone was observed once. CDR3: CASSASLDRGVFEQFF. The CDR3 DNA reads TGTGCCAGCAGTGCCAGCCTGGACAGGGGAGTGTTTGAGCAGTTCTTC. The chain uses TRBV6-1 and TRBJ2-1; 9 nucleotides line up with TRBD1. Trimming took 4 bases from V and 9 from J; bases not matched to a gene: 13. Germline-derived CDR1 and CDR2 are MNHNS and SASEGT. CDR3 length: 16 amino acids.

CDR3 in amino acids: CASSPEGGKDTQYF. The CDR3 bases are TGCGCCAGCTCCCCCGAGGGAGGTAAGGATACGCAGTATTTT. J is TRBJ2-3 and V is TRBV5-1; D possibly corresponds to TRBD2 (6 bases). CDR3 length equals 14 residues. Trimming took off 7 bases at V and 6 bases at J, with 18 bases between the two ends. The germline gives CDR1 SGHRS, CDR2 YFSETQ. The full variable domain, in which reference TRBV5-1 and TRBJ2-3 provide the parts outside the CDR3, is KAGVTQTPRYLIKTRGQQVTLSCSPISGHRSVSWYQQTPGQGLQFLFEYFSETQRNKGNFPGRFSGRQFSNSRSEMNVSTLELGDSALYLCASSPEGGKDTQYFGPGTRLTVL.

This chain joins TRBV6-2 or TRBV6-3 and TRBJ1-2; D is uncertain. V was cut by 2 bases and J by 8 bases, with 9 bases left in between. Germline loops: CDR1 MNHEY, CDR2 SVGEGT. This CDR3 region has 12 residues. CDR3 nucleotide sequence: TGTGCCAGCAGTTACCGACTAGGAGGCTACACCTTC. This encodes CASSYRLGGYTF.

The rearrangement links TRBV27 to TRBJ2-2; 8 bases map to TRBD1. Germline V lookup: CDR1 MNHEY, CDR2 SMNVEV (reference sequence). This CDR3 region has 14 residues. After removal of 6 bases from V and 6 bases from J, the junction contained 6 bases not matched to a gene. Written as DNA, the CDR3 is TGTGCCAGCAGCCGACAGGGGAGTGCCGGGGAGCTGTTTTTT. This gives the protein CASSRQGSAGELFF.

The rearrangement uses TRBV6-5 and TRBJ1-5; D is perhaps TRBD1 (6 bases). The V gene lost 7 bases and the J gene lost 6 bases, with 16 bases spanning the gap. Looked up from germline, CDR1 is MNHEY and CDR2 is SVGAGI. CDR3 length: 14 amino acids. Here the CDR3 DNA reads TGTGCCAGCATTATGATAGGGGGTACTCAGCCCCAGCATTTT. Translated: CASIMIGGTQPQHF.

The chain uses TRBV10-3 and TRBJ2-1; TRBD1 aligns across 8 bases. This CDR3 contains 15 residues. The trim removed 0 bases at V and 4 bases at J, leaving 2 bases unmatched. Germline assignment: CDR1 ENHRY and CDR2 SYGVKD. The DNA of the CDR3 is TGTGCCATCAGTGAGTCCAGGACAGGGTACAATGAGCAGTTCTTC. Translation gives CAISESRTGYNEQFF.

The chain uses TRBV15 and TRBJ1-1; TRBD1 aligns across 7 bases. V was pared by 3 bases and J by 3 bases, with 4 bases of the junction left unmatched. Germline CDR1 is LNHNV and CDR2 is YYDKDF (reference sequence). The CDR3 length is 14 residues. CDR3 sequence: CATSRNRGDTEAFF. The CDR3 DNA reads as TGTGCCACCAGCAGGAACAGGGGAGACACTGAAGCTTTCTTT.

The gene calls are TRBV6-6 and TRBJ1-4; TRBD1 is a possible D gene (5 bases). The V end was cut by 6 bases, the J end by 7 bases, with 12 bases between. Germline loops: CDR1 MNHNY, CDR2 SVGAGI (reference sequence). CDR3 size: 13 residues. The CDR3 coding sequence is TGTGCCAGCAGGGGCGGGGACTTTGAAAAACTGTTTTTT. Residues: CASRGGDFEKLFF.

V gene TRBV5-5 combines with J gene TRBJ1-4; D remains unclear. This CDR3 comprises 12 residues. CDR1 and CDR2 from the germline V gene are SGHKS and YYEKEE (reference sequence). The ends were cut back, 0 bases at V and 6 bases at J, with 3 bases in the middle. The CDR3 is CASSLADEKLFF. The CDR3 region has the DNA TGTGCCAGCAGCTTGGCTGATGAAAAACTGTTTTTT.

The CDR3, as DNA: TGTGCCAGCTCCTTCACTGGGAGCTCCTACAATGAGCAGTTCTTC. This sequence encodes CASSFTGSSYNEQFF. This rearrangement joins TRBV18 to TRBJ2-1; D possibly corresponds to TRBD2 (5 bases). Deletions cut 6 bases from V and 0 bases from J, with 12 bases between. Germline CDR1 and CDR2: KGHSH and LQKENI. The CDR3 is 15 amino acids. Variable domain in full (rest from reference TRBV18 and TRBJ2-1): NAGVMQNPRHLVRRRGQEARLRCSPMKGHSHVYWYRQLPEEGLKFMVYLQKENIIDESGMPKERFSAEFPKEGPSILRIQQVVRGDSAAYFCASSFTGSSYNEQFFGPGTRLTVL.

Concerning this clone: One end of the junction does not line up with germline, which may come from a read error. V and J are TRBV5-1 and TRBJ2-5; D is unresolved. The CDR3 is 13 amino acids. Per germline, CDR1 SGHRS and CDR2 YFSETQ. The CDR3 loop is CASRLDGEETQYF. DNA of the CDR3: TGCGCCAGCAGATTGGACGGTGAAGAGACCCAGTACTTC.

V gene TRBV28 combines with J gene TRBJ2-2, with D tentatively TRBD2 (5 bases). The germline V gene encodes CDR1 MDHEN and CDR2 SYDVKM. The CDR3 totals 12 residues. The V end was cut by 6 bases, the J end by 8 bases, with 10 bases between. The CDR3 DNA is TGTGCCAGCAGAAAGAGGGCGGGGGAGCTGTTTTTT. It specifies CASRKRAGELFF.

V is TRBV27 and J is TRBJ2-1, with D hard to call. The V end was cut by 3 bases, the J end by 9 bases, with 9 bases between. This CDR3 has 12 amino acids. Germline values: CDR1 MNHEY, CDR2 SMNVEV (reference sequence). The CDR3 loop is CASSFHRGEQFF. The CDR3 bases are TGTGCCAGCAGTTTTCATAGAGGTGAGCAGTTCTTC.

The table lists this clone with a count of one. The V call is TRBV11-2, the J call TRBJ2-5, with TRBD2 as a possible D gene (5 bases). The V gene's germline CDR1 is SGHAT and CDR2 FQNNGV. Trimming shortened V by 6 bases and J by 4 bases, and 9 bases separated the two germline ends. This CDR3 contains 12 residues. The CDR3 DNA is TGTGCCAGCAGGGGAGTGAGAGAGACCCAGTACTTC. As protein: CASRGVRETQYF.

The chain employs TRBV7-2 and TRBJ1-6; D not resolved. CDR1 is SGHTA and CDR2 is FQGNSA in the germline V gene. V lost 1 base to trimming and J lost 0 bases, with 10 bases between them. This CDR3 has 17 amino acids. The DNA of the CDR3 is TGTGCCAGCAGCTTAGGGGCAAGTAGCTCCTATAATTCACCCCTCCACTTT. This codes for CASSLGASSSYNSPLHF.

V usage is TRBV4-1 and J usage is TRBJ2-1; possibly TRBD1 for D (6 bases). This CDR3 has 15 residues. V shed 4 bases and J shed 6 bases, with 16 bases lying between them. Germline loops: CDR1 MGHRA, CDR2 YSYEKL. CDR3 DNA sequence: TGCGCCAGCAGCCTCAGGGGTGGGATGGTCAATGAGCAGTTCTTC. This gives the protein CASSLRGGMVNEQFF.